The 14 T cell receptor beta chains reported below all come from one sample, sequenced in a study of T cells in localized non-small cell lung cancer (TCRdb year 2020). The receptor library was made with the immunoSEQ multiplex PCR assay. TCRdb took this table from immuneACCESS and kept in-frame rearrangements with V and J called. Such tables lack part of the clones; where checked against another copy, unresolved V genes explain under half of the gap, and the rest is unexplained. In this sample the table shows about 24,000 clones, more than 75% of which occur a single time. 6% to 6.5% of the sample lies in the top ten. Sequences were derived from PBMCs, sampled before any cancer treatment. These receptors all come from a man aged 35-69 years with stage II lung adenocarcinoma.

The rearrangement links TRBV14 to TRBJ2-3; D not resolved. Germline-derived CDR1 and CDR2 are SGHDN and FVKESK. The CDR3 contains 14 residues. V lost 8 bases, J lost 0 bases, and 12 bases lay in between. CDR3 residues: CASSSGISTDTQYF. Written as DNA, the CDR3 is TGTGCCAGCTCATCGGGCATTAGCACAGATACGCAGTATTTT. Full variable domain (remainder filled in from reference TRBV14 and TRBJ2-3): EAGVTQFPSHSVIEKGQTVTLRCDPISGHDNLYWYRRVMGKEIKFLLHFVKESKQDESGMPNNRFLAERTGGTYSTLKVQPAELEDSGVYFCASSSGISTDTQYFGPGTRLTVL.

The genes are TRBV2 and TRBJ1-6; D possibly corresponds to TRBD1 (6 bases). Trimming took off 5 bases at V and 0 bases at J, with 8 bases between the two ends. Germline V gene lookup returns CDR1 SNHLY and CDR2 FYNNEI. The CDR3 loop spans 15 amino acids. The CDR3 sequence: CASSRGGSYNSPLHF. In nucleotides, the CDR3 is TGTGCCAGCAGTAGAGGGGGCTCCTATAATTCACCCCTCCACTTT. The full variable domain, completed using reference TRBV2 and TRBJ1-6, is EPEVTQTPSHQVTQMGQEVILRCVPISNHLYFYWYRQILGQKVEFLVSFYNNEISEKSEIFDDQFSVERPDGSNFTLKIRSTKLEDSAMYFCASSRGGSYNSPLHFGNGTRLTVT.

The rearrangement joins TRBV27 to TRBJ2-1, with D hard to call. V lost 2 bases and J lost 7, with 12 bases in between. Germline values: CDR1 MNHEY, CDR2 SMNVEV (reference sequence). The CDR3 runs to 14 residues. CDR3 DNA: TGTGCCAGCAGTTTAAGTGGGTTCCAGAATGAGCAGTTCTTC. It is translated as CASSLSGFQNEQFF.

This chain links TRBV11-1 with TRBJ2-2; no definite D call. The germline V gene has CDR1 SGHAT and CDR2 FQDESV (reference sequence). Trimming cost V 1 base and J 1 base, with 7 bases left between them. This CDR3 is built from 15 residues. In DNA, the CDR3 is TGTGCCAGCAGCTTAGACCTCCTGAACACCGGGGAGCTGTTTTTT. This sequence encodes CASSLDLLNTGELFF.

This chain joins TRBV11-2 and TRBJ1-1, with D unresolved. Germline V gene sequence: CDR1 SGHAT, CDR2 FQNNGV. The germline V and J ends were trimmed by 5 bases and 7 bases, with 11 bases remaining between them. The CDR3 runs to 12 residues. Written as DNA, the CDR3 is TGTGCCAGCAGCCCCGACCGTGATGAAGCTTTCTTT. Encoded protein: CASSPDRDEAFF.

The gene calls are TRBV7-2 and TRBJ1-2; TRBD1 might be the D (6 bases). CDR1 is SGHTA, CDR2 FQGNSA, per germline. The CDR3 sequence is 14 residues long. The V gene lost 2 bases and the J gene lost 8 bases, with 15 bases spanning the gap. The CDR3 coding sequence is TGTGCCAGCAGCTTAAGCGCGGACAGCCAAGGCTACACCTTC. Protein product: CASSLSADSQGYTF.

A note on this clone: The DNA is left out, because the CDR3 cannot be placed on it with certainty; the CDR3 is given as TCRdb lists it. The V gene is TRBV7-2, the J gene TRBJ1-2. The CDR3 spans 16 residues, counting both ends. From germline, CDR1 is SGHTA and CDR2 FQGNSA. CDR3 amino acids: CASSFGPGGEDYGYTF.

V and J are TRBV7-2 and TRBJ2-7; D gene unclear. The CDR3 covers 14 residues. The V end lost 4 bases, the J end lost 4 bases, and 14 bases lay between the germline ends. Germline loops: CDR1 SGHTA, CDR2 FQGNSA. This CDR3 is CASSSPPVTYEQYF. CDR3 DNA sequence: TGTGCCAGCAGCTCTCCCCCTGTTACTTACGAGCAGTACTTC.

The chain carries TRBV7-2 and TRBJ2-7; D uncertain. From germline, CDR1 is SGHTA and CDR2 FQGNSA. The CDR3 loop spans 14 amino acids. Trimming left V 0 bases short and J 0 bases short, with 6 bases between. CDR3 DNA: TGTGCCAGCAGCTTAGCGCGAAGCTCCTACGAGCAGTACTTC. Protein sequence: CASSLARSSYEQYF.

Here the CDR3 DNA reads TGTGCATCTTGGAGGGAGGACACCGGGGAGCTGTTTTTT. Its translation is CASWREDTGELFF. J is TRBJ2-2 and V is TRBV27; D is perhaps TRBD2 (6 bases). The CDR3 consists of 13 residues. CDR1 MNHEY and CDR2 SMNVEV come from the germline V gene (reference sequence).

The gene calls are TRBV11-2 and TRBJ2-3, with D possibly matching TRBD1 (5 bases). Germline V gene sequence: CDR1 SGHAT, CDR2 FQNNGV. Trimming shortened V by 4 bases and J by 1 base, and 18 bases separated the two germline ends. The length of the CDR3 is 17 residues. The chain's CDR3 is CASSSIGRAVGTDTQYF. The CDR3 region has the DNA TGTGCCAGCAGCTCTATCGGCAGGGCCGTAGGCACAGATACGCAGTATTTT.

The chain couples TRBV19 to TRBJ1-1, with D perhaps matching TRBD1 (5 bases). The CDR3 is 16 amino acids. Per the germline V gene, CDR1 is LNHDA and CDR2 is SQIVND (reference sequence). V gave up 5 bases and J gave up 5 bases, with 21 bases separating them. CDR3 nucleotides: TGTGCCAGTAGTTTCCCGGGTACCCAGGGTCGAACTGAAGCTTTCTTT. Residues: CASSFPGTQGRTEAFF.

The rearrangement links TRBV7-9 to TRBJ2-5, with D tentatively TRBD1 (7 bases). The CDR3 consists of 17 residues. The V gene's germline CDR1 is SEHNR and CDR2 FQNEAQ (reference sequence). V was trimmed by 6 bases and J by 0 bases, leaving 20 bases between them. Here the CDR3 DNA reads TGTGCCAGCAGTTTCGAAACAGGGGCGGGGTACCAAGAGACCCAGTACTTC. It translates to CASSFETGAGYQETQYF.

This rearrangement joins TRBV11-2 to TRBJ2-5; 11 nucleotides match TRBD1. The length of the CDR3 is 15 residues. Per germline, CDR1 SGHAT and CDR2 FQNNGV. Losses at the gene ends were 7 bases for V and 3 bases for J; bases not matched to a gene: 7. This CDR3 is CASTLGTGGKETQYF. The CDR3 DNA follows: TGTGCCAGCACCCTGGGGACAGGGGGAAAAGAGACCCAGTACTTC.